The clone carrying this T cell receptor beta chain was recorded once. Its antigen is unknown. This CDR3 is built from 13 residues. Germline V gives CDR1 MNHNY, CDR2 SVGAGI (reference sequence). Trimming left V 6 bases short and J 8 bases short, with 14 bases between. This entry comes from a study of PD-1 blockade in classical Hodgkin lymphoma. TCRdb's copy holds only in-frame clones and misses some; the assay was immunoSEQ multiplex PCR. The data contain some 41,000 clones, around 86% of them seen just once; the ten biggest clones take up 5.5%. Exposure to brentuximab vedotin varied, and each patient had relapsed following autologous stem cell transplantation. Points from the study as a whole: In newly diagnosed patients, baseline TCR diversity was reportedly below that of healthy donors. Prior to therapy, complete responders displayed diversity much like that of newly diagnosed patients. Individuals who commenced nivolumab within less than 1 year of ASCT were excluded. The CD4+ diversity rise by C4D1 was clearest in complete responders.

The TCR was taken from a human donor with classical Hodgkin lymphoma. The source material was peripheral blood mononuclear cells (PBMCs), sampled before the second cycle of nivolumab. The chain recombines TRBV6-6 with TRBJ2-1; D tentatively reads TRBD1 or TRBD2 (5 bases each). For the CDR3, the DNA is TGTGCCAGCAGACCCGGGACGGTCGATGAGCAGTTCTTC. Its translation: CASRPGTVDEQFF.